Below are 8 T cell receptor beta chains sequenced from a single sample in a study of T cells in Graves' hyperthyroidism and ophthalmopathy. Template material for amplifying TCR beta CDR3 regions consisted of RNA transcripts. First-round RT-PCR targeting the TCR CDR3 was performed with the HTBI primer set. Via MiXCR, TCRdb re-called the multiplex PCR reads, giving one row per CDR3 protein. The sample records hundreds of thousands of distinct CDR3 sequences, approximately 15% being singletons. Sequencing was carried out using blood. The receptor source for this set is a woman between 35 and 50 years old with Graves' ophthalmopathy.

V and J are TRBV9 and TRBJ2-1, with D possibly matching TRBD2 (7 bases). CDR1 is SGDLS, CDR2 YYNGEE, per germline. CDR3 size: 12 residues. Between the trimmed V and J ends, which lost 3 bases and 15 bases, there was a span of 16 bases. CDR3 in DNA: TGTGCCAGCAGCGGGGAGGGGGGGCGTATGTTCTTC. This sequence encodes CASSGEGGRMFF. The full variable domain, rest sourced from reference TRBV9 and TRBJ2-1, is DSGVTQTPKHLITATGQRVTLRCSPRSGDLSVYWYQQSLDQGLQFLIQYYNGEERAKGNILERFSAQQFPDLHSELNLSSLELGDSALYFCASSGEGGRMFFGPGTRLTVL.

This clonotype was seen at least ten times. J is TRBJ1-1 and V is TRBV11-2; D is unclear. Trimming removed 3 bases at V and 0 bases at J, with 11 bases between. The CDR3 consists of 15 residues. Germline CDR1 SGHAT, CDR2 FQNNGV. The CDR3 sequence is CASSFRGGMNTEAFF. CDR3 nucleotide sequence: TGTGCCAGCAGCTTCCGTGGTGGCATGAACACTGAAGCTTTCTTT.

This clonotype was found many times. This sequence joins TRBV20-1 and TRBJ2-1, with TRBD2 matching over 8 bases. The CDR3 is 13 residues long. CDR1 and CDR2 (germline): DFQATT, SNEGSKA (reference sequence). V shed 3 bases and J 6 bases; nucleotides not matched to a gene: 4. The CDR3 spells CSASGRAGNEQFF. CDR3 nucleotides: TGCAGTGCTAGCGGGAGGGCCGGCAATGAGCAGTTCTTC.

This clonotype was counted many times. The chain joins TRBV10-2 to TRBJ2-5; D is unresolved. Trimming removed 7 bases from V and 3 bases from J, with 9 bases in between. The CDR3 runs 12 residues. In germline, CDR1 is WSHSY, CDR2 SAAADI. The CDR3 DNA follows: TGCGCCAGCAAGGAGCGCGAAGAGACCCAGTACTTC. It translates to CASKEREETQYF.

At least ten counts were recorded for this clonotype. The chain uses TRBV12-3 or TRBV12-4 and TRBJ2-1; 7 bases are shared with TRBD1. V gave up 6 bases and J gave up 9 bases; unmatched junction bases: 14. The CDR3 is 15 amino acids. The CDR3 DNA sequence: TGTGCCAGCAGCCCTGGAAGTAGCGCAGGGGGTGAGCAGTTCTTC. Its protein is CASSPGSSAGGEQFF.

This clonotype appeared many times. J is TRBJ1-2 and V is TRBV2; D may be TRBD1 (5 bases). The V end was cut by 6 bases, the J end by 7 bases, with 27 bases between. The CDR3 is made up of 17 amino acids. The V gene's germline CDR1 is SNHLY and CDR2 FYNNEI. The CDR3 protein is CASSARYRDRTLGGYTF. The DNA for the CDR3 is TGTGCCAGCAGCGCACGGTACCGGGACCGGACGTTAGGTGGCTACACCTTC.

The rearrangement links TRBV5-1 to TRBJ2-2; D gene unclear. CDR1 is SGHRS, CDR2 YFSETQ, per germline. CDR3 size: 14 residues. The germline V and J ends were trimmed by 0 bases and 7 bases, with 10 bases remaining between them. CDR3 DNA sequence: TGCGCCAGCAGCTTGGCCACGCTGGGCGGGGAGCTGTTTTTT. Protein product: CASSLATLGGELFF.

This clonotype turned up a few times. CDR3 loop: CSAQSGEDSYNEQFF. The CDR3 region has the DNA TGCAGTGCTCAGAGCGGGGAGGACTCCTACAATGAGCAGTTCTTC. The chain combines TRBV20-1 with TRBJ2-1, with 7 bases that match TRBD2. Germline V lookup: CDR1 DFQATT, CDR2 SNEGSKA (reference sequence). The trim removed 5 bases at V and 0 bases at J, leaving 7 bases unmatched. CDR3 length equals 15 residues.